This TCR beta chain emerged from a study of T-cell memory formation after mild COVID-19 (dated by TCRdb to the early 2020s). About the study as a whole: Most TCR sequence clusters were specific to one of the two donors. In a couple of donors, T-cell clones that expanded and contracted after mild COVID-19 were followed by sequencing TCRalpha and TCRbeta repertoires longitudinally. Two young, previously healthy adult volunteers, one female and one male, were included in the cohort. Study-wide findings and limitations: Some responding clones were detected in pre-infection memory, which suggested that pre-existing cross-reactive memory T cells had joined the SARS-CoV-2 response. SARS-CoV-2 specificity of the second-wave clones peaking on day 37 was not confirmed. The study included only a couple of mild cases, and larger cohorts that include severe cases with pre-infection samples were judged to be necessary. Balanced CD4/CD8 phenotypes were observed for clones contracting from day 15 to 85, whereas a bias towards CD4+ was observed for a second wave of clones expanding from day 15 to 37. Contracting CD4+ clones turned up mainly in the CM and EM memory subsets, whereas EMRA was where CD8+ clones were enriched.

This clonotype was counted between two and nine times. What antigen it recognizes has not been identified. No quality values exist for individual bases; no much larger clone is one base distant. Reads for this sample came from an Illumina NovaSeq 6000. TCRalpha and TCRbeta cDNA libraries were constructed by 5'RACE with constant-segment primers, with sample barcodes and unique molecular identifiers being introduced. Trizol reagent was used to extract RNA from every sample. The libraries were amplified in two PCR steps, and the second step added a second sample barcode and Illumina TruSeq adapters. The libraries were sequenced on an Illumina NovaSeq using 2 x 150 bp paired-end reads. Concerning the study's data processing: The reads were demultiplexed and collapsed into UMI-guided consensus sequences using migec v1.2.7. Using mixcr v2.1.11, UMI consensuses were aligned to TRA and TRB V and J templates and then assembled into clonotypes. Expanded or contracted clonotypes were those called significant by both edgeR and NoisET, with noise models trained on biological replicates. edgeR calls used a false discovery rate-adjusted p below 0.01 and a log2 fold-change threshold of 1. As an exploratory analysis of dynamics, max-normalized trajectories of the 1000 most abundant clonotypes were examined with PCA combined with hierarchical clustering. The CD4 or CD8 phenotype of responding clones was assigned using the separately sequenced CD4+ and CD8+ repertoires. The raw public data were reprocessed by TCRdb itself: fastp quality trimming at Q25, MiXCR clonotype calling, in-frame beta chains only. Rows matching on CDR3 protein sequence are summarized as one entry with the most common DNA and genes. The V and J calls were not made by the authors but by TCRdb's processing. This sample holds approximately 440,000 distinct CDR3 sequences; 20% were observed only once. Jointly, the top ten make up approximately 8.4% of the sample.

Ficoll-Paque density gradient centrifugation was the method used to isolate PBMCs. Deletion took 2 bases off V and 5 bases off J, with a span of 14 bases between the germline ends. The CDR3, from cysteine to phenylalanine, totals 14 residues. Solely the CDR3 DNA is kept, with 42 bases framed from the first base. Based on the germline V gene (reference sequence), the CDR1 and CDR2 sequences are DFQATT and SNEGSKA. This receptor was taken from an adult woman who had mild COVID-19 (a few samples of this study predate the infection). The sample titles of this study are shuffled in the database, so cell type and time point are left out; the donor was told from shared clones. Sequenced: PBMCs or a T cell subset sorted from them (not recorded which). The V and J genes are TRBV20-1 and TRBJ2-3; TRBD1 is a weak D gene call, 5 bases matching. The CDR3 sequence is CSARYGAKGDTQYF. The sequenced DNA is TGCAGTGCTAGATATGGGGCTAAGGGAGATACGCAGTATTTT.